The 30 T cell receptor beta chains given below trace back to one sample, sequenced in a study of metastatic and nonmetastatic thyroid tumors. No treatment had been given to any patient before thyroid surgery. TCRdb re-analyzed the PCR reads using MiXCR. The sample carries 80,000 to 85,000 clones, under 15% recorded once. The sequencing sample was made of tumor tissue. The receptor set was obtained from a female donor with papillary thyroid cancer or a benign thyroid nodule (not recorded which). Some clones in this sample may be carry-over from other donors' samples.

This clone was counted at least ten times. The V call is TRBV19, the J call TRBJ2-1, with 13 bases aligning to TRBD2. CDR1 is LNHDA and CDR2 is SQIVND in the germline V gene (reference sequence). This CDR3 has 15 amino acids. Germline trimming cut 5 bases from V and 9 bases from J; bases unmatched to any gene: 7. Written as DNA, the CDR3 is TGTGCCAGTAGTCGACTAGCGGGAGGATCGGGTGAGCAGTTCTTC. It codes for CASSRLAGGSGEQFF.

This clone was detected many times. The gene calls are TRBV20-1 and TRBJ2-7; 7 positions agree with TRBD1. Germline CDR1 and CDR2: DFQATT and SNEGSKA (reference sequence). V shed 3 bases and J 3 bases; nucleotides not matched to a gene: 5. The CDR3 runs to 13 residues. CDR3 residues: CSASGTDVYEQYF. The CDR3 region has the DNA TGCAGTGCTAGTGGGACAGACGTCTACGAGCAGTACTTC.

This clone was seen at least ten times. The genes are TRBV30 and TRBJ1-3, with a possible D match to TRBD1 (6 bases). This CDR3 is 14 amino acids long. Germline CDR1 and CDR2: GTSNPN and SVGIG (reference sequence). Trimming pared 3 bases from V and 4 bases from J, leaving 13 bases between. The CDR3 protein is CAWSGQLLGNTIYF. The CDR3 coding sequence is TGTGCCTGGAGCGGACAGCTCTTGGGAAACACCATATATTTT.

As for this clone: This may arise from a read error, as a much more abundant clone is one base away. V is TRBV27 and J is TRBJ2-5; D may match TRBD1 or TRBD2 (5 bases each). Germline V gives CDR1 MNHEY, CDR2 SMNVEV (reference sequence). This CDR3 spans 13 amino acids. CDR3 nucleotides: TGTGCCAGCATGTTGGGGGTCAGAGAGACCGAGTACTTC. Protein product: CASMLGVRETEYF.

This clone was recorded many times. The J gene is TRBJ2-5, the V gene TRBV29-1, with TRBD2 identical over 10 bases. Germline CDR1 reads SQVTM; CDR2 reads ANQGSEA. The J segment lost 4 bases and the V segment lost 2 bases, leaving 7 bases of the junction unmatched. This CDR3 comprises 15 residues. CDR3 sequence reads: CSVELAGGRGETQYF. CDR3 sequence (DNA): TGCAGCGTTGAATTAGCGGGAGGCCGGGGAGAGACCCAGTACTTC.

In its sample, this clone was seen a few times. A much larger clone differs from this one at a single base, so this may be a read error. The sample holds other DNA sequences that translate to the same CDR3. V and J are TRBV6-1 and TRBJ1-5; D may be TRBD1 (5 bases). Germline V gene data show CDR1 as MNHNS and CDR2 as SASEGT. The CDR3 covers 14 residues. CDR3 DNA: TGTGCCAGCAAGGGGCTGAGGAGCAATCAGCCACAGCATTTT. As protein: CASKGLRSNQPQHF.

This clone was found many times. The chain recombines TRBV11-1 with TRBJ2-6; unclear D gene. The germline gives CDR1 SGHAT, CDR2 FQDESV (reference sequence). CDR3 length: 17 amino acids. Between the trimmed V and J ends, which lost 0 bases and 0 bases, there was a span of 9 bases. The CDR3 spells CASSLATGRSGANVLTF. Written as DNA, the CDR3 is TGTGCCAGCAGCTTAGCTACCGGCCGCTCTGGGGCCAACGTCCTGACTTTC.

This clone was found many times. The chain links TRBV25-1 to TRBJ1-6; D is unclear. The CDR3 contains 14 residues. Between the trimmed V and J ends, which lost 3 bases and 9 bases, there was a span of 12 bases. Germline loops: CDR1 MGHDK, CDR2 SYGVNS. CDR3 bases: TGTGCCAGCAGTGAGGTTGAGTATTTTTCACCCCTCCACTTT. Its protein product is CASSEVEYFSPLHF.

On this clone: This clone may be a read error of a much larger clone one base away. The chain recombines TRBV12-3 or TRBV12-4 with TRBJ2-5, with D perhaps TRBD1 (5 bases). V dropped 1 base and J dropped 4 bases, with 22 bases sitting between them. The CDR3 has 18 amino acids. CDR3 in amino acids: CASSLDPPATAGPETQYF. The DNA of the CDR3 is TGTGCCAGCAGTTTAGACCCTCCCGCGACAGCAGGGCCAGAGACCCAGTACTTC.

The rearrangement joins TRBV12-3 or TRBV12-4 to TRBJ1-5; D is perhaps TRBD1 (5 bases). Trimming removed 6 bases from V and 9 bases from J, with 12 bases in between. The CDR3 totals 12 residues. This CDR3 is CASRGLGGPQHF. The CDR3 DNA follows: TGTGCCAGCAGAGGACTGGGGGGGCCCCAGCATTTT.

Only a few counts were recorded for this clone. A read error is possible here, since a much larger clone lies one base away. The V call is TRBV6-2 or TRBV6-3, the J call TRBJ2-5; 7 nucleotides agree with TRBD1. This CDR3 is 16 amino acids long. Germline assignment: CDR1 MNHEY and CDR2 SVGEGT. The CDR3 spells CASSSIGTAFQDTQYF. The DNA for the CDR3 is TGTGCCAGCAGCTCGATAGGGACAGCTTTCCAAGATACCCAGTACTTC.

Of note for this clone: This may arise from a read error, as a much more abundant clone is one base away. V gene TRBV2 combines with J gene TRBJ2-2, with TRBD2 as a possible D gene (5 bases). Germline V gene sequence: CDR1 SNHLY, CDR2 FYNNEI. CDR3 length: 12 residues. With 5 bases removed from V and 8 bases from J, the gap between germline ends came to 9 bases. The CDR3 nucleotides are TGTGCCAGCAGTTCCCGGGATGGGGAGCTGTTTTTT. Its translation: CASSSRDGELFF.

As regards this clone: This may stem from a read error, because a much larger clone lies one nucleotide away. The chain recombines TRBV6-5 with TRBJ2-3, with D maybe TRBD1 (5 bases). CDR1 and CDR2 from the germline V gene are MNHEY and SVGAGI. The CDR3 extends over 17 amino acids. CDR3 nucleotide sequence: TGTGCCAGCAGTTACTCAAATAGGGGTTGGAGCACATATACGCAGTATTTT. This codes for CASSYSNRGWSTYTQYF.

Only a few counts were recorded for this clone. A clone one base away is much larger, so this may be a read error. The genes are TRBV7-9 and TRBJ2-7; D gene ambiguous. V lost 5 bases to trimming and J lost 6 bases, with 14 bases between them. The CDR3 runs to 13 residues. The V gene's germline CDR1 is SEHNR and CDR2 FQNEAQ (reference sequence). CDR3 nucleotide sequence: TGTGCCAGCAGCCCCGTATTTGGCGGCGAGCAGTACTTC. It encodes CASSPVFGGEQYF.

Notes on this clone: A much larger clone sits a single nucleotide away, making a read error possible. The chain links TRBV9 to TRBJ1-4; D call uncertain. CDR1 is SGDLS and CDR2 is YYNGEE in the germline V gene. V dropped 8 bases and J dropped 5 bases, with 7 bases sitting between them. This CDR3 comprises 11 residues. CDR3 DNA: TGTGCCAGAGGGCGGAATGAAAAACTGTTTTTT. This gives the protein CARGRNEKLFF.

In its sample, this clone was seen a few times. A much larger clone differs from this one at a single base, so this may be a read error. The V gene is TRBV19, the J gene TRBJ2-1, with TRBD2 matching 7 bases. This CDR3 is built from 13 residues. Germline V lookup: CDR1 LNHDA, CDR2 SQIVND (reference sequence). Losses at the gene ends were 4 bases for V and 9 bases for J; bases not matched to a gene: 6. CDR3 protein: CASSKGLSSEQFF. The DNA for the CDR3 is TGTGCCAGTAGTAAGGGACTATCCAGTGAGCAGTTCTTC.

This clone was recorded once. A junction end diverges from the germline sequence, so it may reflect a read error. The chain joins TRBV7-2 to TRBJ2-7, with 12 bases that match TRBD1. This CDR3 has 15 amino acids. Germline CDR1 reads SGHTA; CDR2 reads FQGNSA. The CDR3 nucleotides read TGTGCCTGCAGCCCCGGGACAGGGGGCCCCAACGAGCAGTACTTC. Its translation: CACSPGTGGPNEQYF. The whole variable domain, filled in from reference TRBV7-2 and TRBJ2-7, reads GAGVSQSPSNKVTEKGKDVELRCDPISGHTALYWYRQSLGQGLEFLIYFQGNSAPDKSGLPSDRFSAERTGGSVSTLTIQRTQQEDSAVYLCACSPGTGGPNEQYFGPGTRLTVT.

This clone was seen at least ten times. The CDR3 nucleotides are TGCAGTGCTAGAAGCACTCGTAGCTCCTACAATGAGCAGTTCTTC. Translated, it gives CSARSTRSSYNEQFF. The rearrangement uses TRBV20-1 and TRBJ2-1; D gene unclear. The CDR3 has 15 residues. The V and J ends lost 2 bases and 0 bases respectively, with 11 bases between them. The germline V gene encodes CDR1 DFQATT and CDR2 SNEGSKA (reference sequence).

This clone came up many times. The chain employs TRBV19 and TRBJ2-2, with 8 positions matching TRBD1. This CDR3 has 15 residues. Germline V gene data show CDR1 as LNHDA and CDR2 as SQIVND (reference sequence). V was pared by 4 bases and J by 1 base, with 2 bases of the junction left unmatched. The CDR3 DNA reads TGTGCCAGTAGTACCGGGACAGGGAACACCGGGGAGCTGTTTTTT. It is translated as CASSTGTGNTGELFF.

This clone has at least ten counts. This CDR3 is also generated by other DNA sequences in the sample. CDR3 nucleotides: TGTGCCAGCAGTTACTCGAGGGACCGGAGCAATCAGCCCCAGCATTTT. Translating gives CASSYSRDRSNQPQHF. This rearrangement joins TRBV6-5 to TRBJ1-5; D is possibly TRBD1 (5 bases). Germline V gives CDR1 MNHEY, CDR2 SVGAGI. V gave up 0 bases and J gave up 1 base, with 10 bases separating them. The length of the CDR3 is 16 residues.

This clone was seen at least ten times. This chain connects TRBV12-3 or TRBV12-4 to TRBJ2-7; TRBD1 matches at 9 bases. With 10 bases clipped from V and 6 bases from J, the junction kept 7 bases outside the gene matches. CDR3 length: 12 residues. The CDR3 reads CATQDRGGEQYF. CDR3 sequence (DNA): TGTGCCACCCAGGACAGGGGAGGCGAGCAGTACTTC.

The chain combines TRBV5-1 with TRBJ2-7; TRBD1 agrees at 9 bases. Germline V CDR1 and CDR2: SGHRS, YFSETQ. The CDR3 loop spans 17 amino acids. J lost 2 bases, V lost 0 bases, and 9 bases had no gene match. CDR3 sequence: CASSLVSSDRGTYEQYF. In DNA form, the CDR3 reads TGCGCCAGCAGCTTGGTATCCTCTGACAGGGGGACCTACGAGCAGTACTTC.

This clone was seen repeatedly, ten times or more. CDR3 sequence (DNA): TGTGCCAGCAACAAAAGGACTAGCGGCACCGGGGAGCTGTTTTTT. Translation gives CASNKRTSGTGELFF. The chain employs TRBV11-3 and TRBJ2-2; TRBD2 matches at 10 bases. Trimming cost V 7 bases and J 4 bases; bases outside gene matches: 6. Germline loops: CDR1 SGHNT, CDR2 YENEEA. This CDR3 comprises 15 residues.

This clone came up a few times. One base away lies a much larger clone, so this may be a sequencing read error. The J gene is TRBJ2-3, the V gene TRBV7-9; TRBD1 matches 7 bases. The CDR3 has 14 residues. The germline V gene has CDR1 SEHNR and CDR2 FQNEAQ (reference sequence). V trimming: 5 bases; J trimming: 2 bases; junction bases outside the gene matches: 4. CDR3 residues: CASSGTDITDTQYF. In nucleotides, the CDR3 is TGTGCCAGCAGCGGGACAGACATCACAGATACGCAGTATTTT.

This clone has ten or more counts. Sequence at one end of the junction differs from germline and may be a read error. The V gene is TRBV2, the J gene TRBJ1-1; weak D call: TRBD1 (6 bases). Germline values: CDR1 SNHLY, CDR2 FYNNEI. The CDR3 length is 12 residues. CDR3 residues: CVSSEQGYEAFF. CDR3 DNA: TGTGTCAGCAGCGAACAGGGATATGAAGCTTTCTTT.

The sample holds many counts of this clone. V usage is TRBV30 and J usage is TRBJ1-6; no firm D call. This CDR3 comprises 13 residues. Germline V gene data show CDR1 as GTSNPN and CDR2 as SVGIG (reference sequence). Trimming took off 4 bases at V and 7 bases at J, with 11 bases between the two ends. CDR3: CAWTGSGNSPLHF. CDR3 nucleotide sequence: TGTGCCTGGACGGGCAGTGGGAATTCACCCCTCCACTTT. The variable domain in full, completed from reference TRBV30 and TRBJ1-6, reads SQTIHQWPATLVQPVGSPLSLECTVEGTSNPNLYWYRQAAGRGLQLLFYSVGIGQISSEVPQNLSASRPQDRQFILSSKKLLLSDSGFYLCAWTGSGNSPLHFGNGTRLTVT.

This chain uses TRBV12-3 or TRBV12-4 with TRBJ2-7; weak D call: TRBD2 (5 bases). V lost 11 bases, J lost 2 bases, and 16 bases lay in between. The CDR3 consists of 13 residues. CDR3 nucleotide sequence: TGTGCCGTAGCGCGGAGCACAGCCTACGAGCAGTACTTC. This gives the protein CAVARSTAYEQYF.

This clone was seen repeatedly, ten times or more. The chain combines TRBV25-1 with TRBJ2-7, with D possibly TRBD2 on 5 matching bases. This CDR3 is 14 amino acids long. Germline-derived CDR1 and CDR2 are MGHDK and SYGVNS. V lost 5 bases and J 2 bases, leaving 13 bases between the germline ends. CDR3 nucleotides: TGTGCCAGCAGTCCCCCCGGGGTAACCTACGAGCAGTACTTC. Amino acids: CASSPPGVTYEQYF.

This clone showed up just a few times. The chain combines TRBV28 with TRBJ1-1; the D is unclear. V was shortened by 6 bases and J by 0 bases, with 11 bases between the two germline ends. The CDR3 loop spans 14 amino acids. Per germline, CDR1 MDHEN and CDR2 SYDVKM. CDR3 protein: CASRLPAVNTEAFF. DNA of the CDR3: TGTGCCAGCAGGCTCCCGGCAGTGAACACTGAAGCTTTCTTT.

The chain combines TRBV7-2 with TRBJ1-2, with D perhaps TRBD1 (6 bases). This CDR3 region has 14 residues. V was trimmed by 4 bases and J by 0 bases, leaving 9 bases between them. The V gene's germline CDR1 is SGHTA and CDR2 FQGNSA. The CDR3: CASSSGGTNYGYTF. Written as DNA, the CDR3 is TGTGCCAGCAGCTCGGGGGGCACTAACTATGGCTACACCTTC.